The TCR beta chain described here comes from a study of T cell responses to AZD1222 COVID-19 vaccine. CDR3 length: 15 residues. V was clipped by 0 bases and J by 4 bases, with 13 bases between them. Looked up from germline, CDR1 is SGDLS and CDR2 is YYNGEE. About this clone: As yet, its antigen is unknown.

Libraries were prepared by immunoSEQ multiplex PCR; TCRdb keeps only in-frame clonotypes and omits some of them. This table holds about 110,000 clones, approximately 89% found once. Study outcomes and limitations: Vaccination with two AZD1222 doses was followed by a rise in Spike-specific TCR breadth and depth.

Source: peripheral blood, taken on day 0 of MenACWY control vaccination. This sequence joins TRBV9 and TRBJ1-2, with D unclear. This clonotype was sampled from an adult in good health. CDR3 bases: TGTGCCAGCAGCGTAGGGAGTGGTTCTGTCTATGGCTACACCTTC. Translation: CASSVGSGSVYGYTF.